This T cell receptor (beta chain) stems from a study of shared clonotypes between healthy human individuals. About the research overall: CD4 naive and memory got three plates each, CD8 naive two, CD8 memory one.

Study results and limitations: Rarefaction exposed incomplete sorted-subset sequencing despite large depth.

At deep level, the assay was performed. Assay used: immunoSEQ multiplex PCR; TCRdb lists only in-frame clones, some missing. The table has some 2.1 million clones, approximately 94% seen once. On this clone itself: Its cognate antigen is unknown.

J was trimmed by 1 base and V by 8 bases; bases with no gene match: 8. Germline CDR1 ENHRY, CDR2 SYGVKD. CDR3 length: 15 residues. As defined, naive CD8 cells were CD45RO-negative and positively selected for CCR7, with terminally differentiated effector memory CD45RA+ cells excluded. Sequencing was carried out using naive CD8+ T cells sorted from blood. The sequence came from a man between 18 and 29 years old in good health. This chain connects TRBV10-3 to TRBJ1-5; 7 nucleotides line up with TRBD1. CDR3 DNA sequence: TGTGCCATCCGGAATCCGGGACAGAGCAATCAGCCCCAGCATTTT. Encoded protein: CAIRNPGQSNQPQHF.